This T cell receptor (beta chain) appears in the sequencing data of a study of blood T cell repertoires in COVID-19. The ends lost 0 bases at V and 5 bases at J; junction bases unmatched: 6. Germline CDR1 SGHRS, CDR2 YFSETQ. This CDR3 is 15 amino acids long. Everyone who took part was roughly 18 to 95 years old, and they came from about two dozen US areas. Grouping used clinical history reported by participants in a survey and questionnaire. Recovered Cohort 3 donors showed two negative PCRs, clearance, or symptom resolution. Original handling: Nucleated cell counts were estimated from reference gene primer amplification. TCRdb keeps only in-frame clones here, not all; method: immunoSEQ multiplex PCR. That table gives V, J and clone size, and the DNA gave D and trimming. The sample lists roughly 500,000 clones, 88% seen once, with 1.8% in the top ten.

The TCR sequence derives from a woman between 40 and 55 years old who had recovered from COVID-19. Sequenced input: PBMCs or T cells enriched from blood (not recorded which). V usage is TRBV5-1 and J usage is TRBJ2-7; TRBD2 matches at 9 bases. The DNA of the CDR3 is TGCGCCAGCAGCTTGGCCGGCGGGAGGGAAAACGAGCAGTACTTC. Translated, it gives CASSLAGGRENEQYF.